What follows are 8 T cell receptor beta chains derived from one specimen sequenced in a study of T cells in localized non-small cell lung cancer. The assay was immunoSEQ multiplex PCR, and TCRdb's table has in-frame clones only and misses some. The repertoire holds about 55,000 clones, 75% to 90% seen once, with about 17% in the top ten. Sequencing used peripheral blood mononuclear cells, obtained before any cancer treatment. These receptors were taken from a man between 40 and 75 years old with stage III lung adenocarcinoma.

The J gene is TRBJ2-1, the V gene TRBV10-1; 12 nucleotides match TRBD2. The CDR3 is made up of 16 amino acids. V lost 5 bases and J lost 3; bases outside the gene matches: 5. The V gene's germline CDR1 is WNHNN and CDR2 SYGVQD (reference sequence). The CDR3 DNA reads TGCGCCAGCAGTACTAGCGGGAGGTCTAACTACAATGAGCAGTTCTTC. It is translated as CASSTSGRSNYNEQFF.

CDR3 residues: CASSPDSSNEQFF. DNA of the CDR3: TGTGCCAGCAGCCCCGACTCTTCAAATGAGCAGTTCTTC. The rearrangement joins TRBV7-9 to TRBJ2-1; D not resolved. This CDR3 is 13 amino acids long. V lost 5 bases and J 7 bases, leaving 12 bases between the germline ends. Germline V gene data show CDR1 as SEHNR and CDR2 as FQNEAQ (reference sequence). Full variable domain (rest looked up from reference TRBV7-9 and TRBJ2-1): DTGVSQNPRHKITKRGQNVTFRCDPISEHNRLYWYRQTLGQGPEFLTYFQNEAQLEKSRLLSDRFSAERPKGSFSTLEIQRTEQGDSAMYLCASSPDSSNEQFFGPGTRLTVL.

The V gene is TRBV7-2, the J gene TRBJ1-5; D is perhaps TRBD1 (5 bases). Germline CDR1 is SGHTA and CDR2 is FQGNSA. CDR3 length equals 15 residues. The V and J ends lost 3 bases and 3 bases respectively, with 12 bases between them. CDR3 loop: CASSLNRYNNQPQHF. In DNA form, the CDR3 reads TGTGCCAGCAGCTTGAACAGGTACAACAATCAGCCCCAGCATTTT.

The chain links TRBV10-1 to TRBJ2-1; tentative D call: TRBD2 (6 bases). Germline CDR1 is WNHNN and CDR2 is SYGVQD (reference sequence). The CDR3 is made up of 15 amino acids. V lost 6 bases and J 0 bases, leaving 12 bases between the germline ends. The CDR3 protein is CASRTGLSSYNEQFF. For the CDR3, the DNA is TGCGCCAGCAGGACGGGACTTAGCTCCTACAATGAGCAGTTCTTC.

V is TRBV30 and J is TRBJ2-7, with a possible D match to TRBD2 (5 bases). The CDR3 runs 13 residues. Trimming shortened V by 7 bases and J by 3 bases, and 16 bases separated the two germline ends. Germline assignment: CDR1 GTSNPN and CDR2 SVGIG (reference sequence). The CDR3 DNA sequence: TGTGCCTCCAAGACCCCGGGGTACTACGAGCAGTACTTC. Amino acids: CASKTPGYYEQYF.

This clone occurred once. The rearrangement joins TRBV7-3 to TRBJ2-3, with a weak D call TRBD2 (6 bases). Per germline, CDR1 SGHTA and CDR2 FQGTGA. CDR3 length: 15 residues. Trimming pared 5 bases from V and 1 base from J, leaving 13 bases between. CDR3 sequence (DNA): TGTGCCAGCAGCACCGTCGGAGGGGGCACAGATACGCAGTATTTT. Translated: CASSTVGGGTDTQYF.

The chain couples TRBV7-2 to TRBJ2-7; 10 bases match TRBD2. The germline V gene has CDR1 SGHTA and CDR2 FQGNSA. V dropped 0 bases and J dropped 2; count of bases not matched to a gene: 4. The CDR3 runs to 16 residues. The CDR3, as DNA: TGTGCCAGCAGCTTAGCTAGCGGGAGGCTAACCTACGAGCAGTACTTC. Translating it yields CASSLASGRLTYEQYF.

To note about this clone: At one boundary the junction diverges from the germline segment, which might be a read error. Here the CDR3 reads CASSTTGPPYEHYF. The CDR3 DNA reads TGTGCCAGCAGTACCACAGGGCCCCCCTACGAGCATTACTTC. The gene calls are TRBV27 and TRBJ2-7, with a tentative D call TRBD1 (6 bases). The CDR3 has 14 amino acids. Germline V lookup: CDR1 MNHEY, CDR2 SMNVEV (reference sequence).